The 29 T cell receptor beta chains reported below all come from one sample, sequenced in a study of response to subunit inactivated influenza vaccine. Using its own MiXCR run on the RT-PCR reads, TCRdb lists one record per CDR3 protein. The repertoire holds roughly 700,000 distinct CDR3 sequences, with 11% to 15% as singletons. This material consisted of PBMCs from blood, taken 14 days before vaccination. The receptors come from a man between 45 and 60 years old who received an inactivated influenza vaccine.

This clonotype was recorded many times. The gene calls are TRBV7-2 and TRBJ2-5, with D possibly matching TRBD2 (5 bases). Trimming removed 3 bases from V and 5 bases from J, with 13 bases in between. This CDR3 spans 14 amino acids. CDR1 SGHTA and CDR2 FQGNSA come from the germline V gene. The CDR3 DNA sequence: TGTGCCAGCAGCTTGAGCGGAACTAGGGAGACCCAGTACTTC. It specifies CASSLSGTRETQYF.

This clonotype was seen more than once but under ten times. Germline is not matched at one junction end, which may reflect a read error. This chain uses TRBV12-3 or TRBV12-4 with TRBJ1-1; the D is unclear. This CDR3 is 13 amino acids long. The CDR3 DNA reads as TGTGCCAGCAGATTAGGTGGGAACACTGAAGCTTTCTTT. Amino acids: CASRLGGNTEAFF.

This chain joins TRBV9 and TRBJ2-3; 9 positions match TRBD2. Germline V lookup: CDR1 SGDLS, CDR2 YYNGEE. The CDR3 totals 17 residues. J lost 3 bases, V lost 0 bases, and 8 bases had no gene match. As DNA, the CDR3 is TGTGCCAGCAGCGTAGGCGGTAGCGGGGGAAGAACAGATACGCAGTATTTT. Translated: CASSVGGSGGRTDTQYF.

This clonotype showed up many times. The CDR3 bases are TGCGCCAGCAGGGAGGATTGGGGAAACACTGAAGCTTTCTTT. The encoded protein is CASREDWGNTEAFF. The chain carries TRBV5-1 and TRBJ1-1; D gene ambiguous. The germline V gene has CDR1 SGHRS and CDR2 YFSETQ. The CDR3 is 14 amino acids. V was clipped by 5 bases and J by 2 bases, with 13 bases between them.

In its sample, this clonotype was seen many times. V gene TRBV28 combines with J gene TRBJ2-7, with a tentative D call TRBD1 (5 bases). The CDR3 is 14 residues long. Between the trimmed V and J ends, which lost 6 bases and 3 bases, there was a span of 15 bases. CDR1 and CDR2 from the germline V gene are MDHEN and SYDVKM. The CDR3 region has the DNA TGTGCCAGCAGCACAGGTGGGTCGGACTACGAGCAGTACTTC. Protein product: CASSTGGSDYEQYF. The variable domain in full, with the rest retrieved from reference TRBV28 and TRBJ2-7, is DVKVTQSSRYLVKRTGEKVFLECVQDMDHENMFWYRQDPGLGLRLIYFSYDVKMKEKGDIPEGYSVSREKKERFSLILESASTNQTSMYLCASSTGGSDYEQYFGPGTRLTVT.

The chain employs TRBV27 and TRBJ2-3; D gene uncertain. Trimming shortened V by 2 bases and J by 9 bases, and 18 bases separated the two germline ends. This CDR3 is built from 15 residues. The germline CDR1 and CDR2 sequences are MNHEY and SMNVEV (reference sequence). CDR3 nucleotides: TGTGCCAGCAGTTTAGGTAGTTGGGCTAGTTTCACGCAGTATTTT. This gives the protein CASSLGSWASFTQYF.

This clonotype was counted a few times. The gene calls are TRBV20-1 and TRBJ1-6; D not resolved. From germline, CDR1 is DFQATT and CDR2 SNEGSKA (reference sequence). This CDR3 has 13 amino acids. V lost 6 bases to trimming and J lost 10 bases, with 16 bases between them. The CDR3: CSARARIESPLHF. The CDR3, as DNA: TGCAGTGCCCGCGCACGGATTGAGTCACCCCTCCACTTT.

The table lists this clonotype with a few counts. V gene TRBV9 combines with J gene TRBJ2-7, with D uncertain. The CDR3 contains 13 residues. Deletions cut 4 bases from V and 0 bases from J, with 8 bases between. CDR1 and CDR2 from the germline V gene are SGDLS and YYNGEE. CDR3 residues: CASSNQNSYEQYF. The CDR3 DNA sequence: TGTGCCAGCAGCAATCAGAACTCCTACGAGCAGTACTTC.

The J gene is TRBJ2-3, the V gene TRBV12-3 or TRBV12-4; D unclear. Trimming took 3 bases from V and 5 from J, leaving 12 bases between them. The CDR3 extends over 14 amino acids. In DNA, the CDR3 is TGTGCCAGCAGTTTGTTGGTAGCTGGAGATACGCAGTATTTT. This encodes CASSLLVAGDTQYF.

This clonotype has just a few counts. The chain links TRBV20-1 to TRBJ2-5; 14 bases map to TRBD2. With 5 bases clipped from V and 1 base from J, the junction kept 9 bases outside the gene matches. The germline V gene encodes CDR1 DFQATT and CDR2 SNEGSKA (reference sequence). The CDR3 sequence is 17 residues long. The CDR3 here is CSAPRTSGRFPQETQYF. CDR3 nucleotide sequence: TGCAGTGCTCCCCGGACTAGCGGGAGGTTCCCCCAAGAGACCCAGTACTTC.

The gene calls are TRBV20-1 and TRBJ1-1, with D unresolved. The V end lost 7 bases, the J end lost 10 bases, and 13 bases lay between the germline ends. The length of the CDR3 is 10 residues. CDR1 and CDR2 (germline): DFQATT, SNEGSKA (reference sequence). CDR3 DNA: TGCAGTGTGAATGGAAAGGGAGCTTTCTTT. It is translated as CSVNGKGAFF.

The gene calls are TRBV27 and TRBJ2-7; 7 bases line up with TRBD1. Germline V gene sequence: CDR1 MNHEY, CDR2 SMNVEV (reference sequence). The trim removed 6 bases at V and 6 bases at J, leaving 14 bases unmatched. The CDR3 spans 15 residues. The DNA of the CDR3 is TGTGCCAGCAGCCCCGCACAGGGGCCCCCACGCGAGCAGTACTTC. Translation: CASSPAQGPPREQYF.

The V call is TRBV4-3, the J call TRBJ2-7, with TRBD1 matching over 9 bases. Germline CDR1 reads LGHNA; CDR2 reads YSLEER. The CDR3 has 16 residues. The V segment lost 1 base and the J segment 0 bases; nucleotides outside the gene matches: 4. CDR3 amino acids: CASSQVATGGSYEQYF. The CDR3, as DNA: TGCGCCAGCAGCCAAGTTGCGACAGGGGGCTCCTACGAGCAGTACTTC.

The genes are TRBV30 and TRBJ1-4; D is undetermined. CDR3 length: 15 amino acids. Trimming shortened V by 0 bases and J by 7 bases, and 15 bases separated the two germline ends. CDR1 is GTSNPN and CDR2 is SVGIG in the germline V gene (reference sequence). CDR3 sequence reads: CAWSVQKNLGEKLFF. CDR3 bases: TGTGCCTGGAGTGTACAGAAGAATCTGGGTGAAAAACTGTTTTTT. The full variable domain, with the rest looked up from reference TRBV30 and TRBJ1-4, is SQTIHQWPATLVQPVGSPLSLECTVEGTSNPNLYWYRQAAGRGLQLLFYSVGIGQISSEVPQNLSASRPQDRQFILSSKKLLLSDSGFYLCAWSVQKNLGEKLFFGSGTQLSVL.

This clonotype has a count of ten or more. The chain employs TRBV3-1 and TRBJ1-5; D not resolved. This CDR3 region has 13 residues. V lost 4 bases and J lost 5, with 9 bases in between. Germline CDR1 and CDR2: LGHDT and YNNKEL (reference sequence). CDR3 sequence reads: CASSPSRDQPQHF. The CDR3 DNA reads as TGTGCCAGCAGCCCTAGTCGAGATCAGCCCCAGCATTTT.

The CDR3 DNA reads as TGCGCCAGCAGCCTCGCACAGAGTATGAACACTGAAGCTTTCTTT. This sequence encodes CASSLAQSMNTEAFF. The V and J genes are TRBV4-1 and TRBJ1-1; D is unresolved. Germline CDR1 is MGHRA and CDR2 is YSYEKL. With 4 bases removed from V and 0 bases from J, the gap between germline ends came to 12 bases. The CDR3 contains 15 residues.

In its sample, this clonotype was seen a few times. The chain combines TRBV6-1 with TRBJ1-2; the D gene is possibly TRBD1 (5 bases). The CDR3 runs 15 residues. Per germline, CDR1 MNHNS and CDR2 SASEGT. Trimming cost V 5 bases and J 8 bases, with 21 bases left between them. CDR3 in amino acids: CASSPSTGRVDGYTF. The CDR3 coding sequence is TGTGCCAGCAGTCCAAGCACAGGCAGGGTCGACGGCTACACCTTC.

This clonotype was observed a handful of times. The gene calls are TRBV12-3 or TRBV12-4 and TRBJ2-1; D unclear. The CDR3 spans 14 residues. Trimming cost V 2 bases and J 10 bases, with 15 bases left between them. DNA of the CDR3: TGTGCCAGCAGTTTAACCCCCTCTCCCAGCGAGCAGTTCTTC. Translated, it gives CASSLTPSPSEQFF.

The chain carries TRBV20-1 and TRBJ2-5, with no clear D. V was trimmed by 6 bases and J by 5 bases, leaving 10 bases between them. The CDR3 runs 11 residues. Germline lookup yields CDR1 DFQATT and CDR2 SNEGSKA (reference sequence). This chain's CDR3 is CSAKLAETQYF. Written as DNA, the CDR3 is TGCAGTGCCAAGCTTGCGGAGACCCAGTACTTC.

The chain links TRBV6-2 or TRBV6-3 to TRBJ2-2; D may be TRBD1 (7 bases). Trimming stripped 2 bases from V and 8 bases from J, with 18 bases between. This CDR3 comprises 16 residues. The germline gives CDR1 MNHEY, CDR2 SVGEGT. The CDR3 DNA reads as TGTGCCAGCAGTTACCCCAGGGGGGTTATCGATGGGGAGCTGTTTTTT. Translating it yields CASSYPRGVIDGELFF.

This clonotype appeared a few times. The gene calls are TRBV10-3 and TRBJ1-1; D is unresolved. Trimming cost V 0 bases and J 5 bases, with 10 bases left between them. This CDR3 region has 14 residues. Germline CDR1 is ENHRY and CDR2 is SYGVKD. The CDR3 DNA sequence: TGTGCCATCAGTGAGTCTGGGGAATGGACTGAAGCTTTCTTT. As protein: CAISESGEWTEAFF.

The chain couples TRBV25-1 to TRBJ1-6; D not resolved. Trimming took 2 bases from V and 7 from J, leaving 6 bases between them. The CDR3 totals 13 residues. The germline CDR1 and CDR2 sequences are MGHDK and SYGVNS. Here the CDR3 DNA reads TGTGCCAGCAGTGAACGGGAGAATTCACCCCTCCACTTT. Its protein product is CASSERENSPLHF.

This chain uses TRBV5-1 with TRBJ2-5, with TRBD1 identical over 8 bases. This CDR3 is built from 15 residues. Losses at the gene ends were 1 base for V and 3 bases for J; bases not matched to a gene: 5. The germline gives CDR1 SGHRS, CDR2 YFSETQ. The chain's CDR3 is CASSLTSQGEETQYF. In DNA, the CDR3 is TGCGCCAGCAGCTTGACTTCACAGGGGGAAGAGACCCAGTACTTC.

This clonotype has only a few counts. CDR3 amino acids: CSARKGASTDTQYF. The CDR3 coding sequence is TGCAGTGCTAGGAAGGGGGCGAGCACAGATACGCAGTATTTT. The V gene is TRBV20-1, the J gene TRBJ2-3; TRBD1 matches 7 bases. The CDR3 has 14 amino acids. The germline gives CDR1 DFQATT, CDR2 SNEGSKA (reference sequence). V lost 3 bases and J lost 0; bases outside the gene matches: 3.

This clonotype has only a few counts. V is TRBV27 and J is TRBJ1-1; D unresolved. The germline CDR1 and CDR2 sequences are MNHEY and SMNVEV (reference sequence). V was clipped by 7 bases and J by 4 bases, with 10 bases between them. CDR3 length: 12 amino acids. In DNA, the CDR3 is TGTGCCAGCAAAAGACCAGGCACTGAAGCTTTCTTT. Its translation: CASKRPGTEAFF.

This clonotype appeared many times. The rearrangement links TRBV10-3 to TRBJ2-1; 9 bases match TRBD1. The V gene end was trimmed by 6 bases and the J gene end by 5 bases; junction bases not matched to a gene: 5. The CDR3 consists of 14 residues. Germline CDR1 is ENHRY and CDR2 is SYGVKD. The CDR3 DNA reads TGTGCCATCAGCCCGGGACAGGGAGACAATGAGCAGTTCTTC. Amino acid sequence: CAISPGQGDNEQFF.

A few counts support this clonotype. The chain uses TRBV3-1 and TRBJ2-3; D may be TRBD1 (7 bases). Trimming left V 8 bases short and J 0 bases short, with 18 bases between. Germline V CDR1 and CDR2: LGHDT, YNNKEL (reference sequence). CDR3 length: 16 amino acids. The CDR3 nucleotides read TGTGCCAGCCGTCTGGGGCAGGGGGGAAGCACAGATACGCAGTATTTT. Encoded protein: CASRLGQGGSTDTQYF.

The table lists this clonotype with many counts. J is TRBJ2-7 and V is TRBV13; D unresolved. Trimming left V 5 bases short and J 2 bases short, with 16 bases between. The CDR3 is 15 amino acids. Germline V CDR1 and CDR2: PRHDT, FYEKMQ (reference sequence). CDR3 residues: CASSPATAGPYEQYF. The DNA of the CDR3 is TGTGCCAGCAGCCCCGCCACGGCAGGACCCTACGAGCAGTACTTC.

The rearrangement joins TRBV28 to TRBJ2-2; D may be TRBD2 (5 bases). Germline-derived CDR1 and CDR2 are MDHEN and SYDVKM. V lost 2 bases and J lost 4, with 11 bases in between. CDR3 length: 15 amino acids. CDR3 loop: CASSLTGSGTGELFF. CDR3 nucleotide sequence: TGTGCCAGCAGTTTAACGGGATCGGGCACCGGGGAGCTGTTTTTT.